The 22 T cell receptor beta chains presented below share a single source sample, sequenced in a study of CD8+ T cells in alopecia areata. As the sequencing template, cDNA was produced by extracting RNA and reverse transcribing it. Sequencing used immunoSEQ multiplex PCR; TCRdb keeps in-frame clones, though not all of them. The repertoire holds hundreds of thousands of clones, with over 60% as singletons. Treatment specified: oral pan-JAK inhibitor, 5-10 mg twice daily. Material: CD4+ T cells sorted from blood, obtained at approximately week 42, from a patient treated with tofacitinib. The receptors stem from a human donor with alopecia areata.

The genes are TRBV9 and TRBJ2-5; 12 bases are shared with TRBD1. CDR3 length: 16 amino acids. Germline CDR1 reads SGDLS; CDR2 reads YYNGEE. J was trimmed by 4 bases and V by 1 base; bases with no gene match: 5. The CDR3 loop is CASSVRLGQGAETQYF. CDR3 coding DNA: TGTGCCAGCAGCGTACGCCTGGGACAGGGGGCAGAGACCCAGTACTTC. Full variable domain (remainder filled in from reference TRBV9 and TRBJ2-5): DSGVTQTPKHLITATGQRVTLRCSPRSGDLSVYWYQQSLDQGLQFLIQYYNGEERAKGNILERFSAQQFPDLHSELNLSSLELGDSALYFCASSVRLGQGAETQYFGPGTRLLVL.

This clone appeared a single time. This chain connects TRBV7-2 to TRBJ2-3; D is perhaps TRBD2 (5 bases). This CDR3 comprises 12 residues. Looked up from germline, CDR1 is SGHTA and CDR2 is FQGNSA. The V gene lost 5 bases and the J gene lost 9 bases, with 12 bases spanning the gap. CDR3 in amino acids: CASSPGRRTQYF. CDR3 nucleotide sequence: TGTGCCAGCAGCCCGGGCCGGAGGACGCAGTATTTT.

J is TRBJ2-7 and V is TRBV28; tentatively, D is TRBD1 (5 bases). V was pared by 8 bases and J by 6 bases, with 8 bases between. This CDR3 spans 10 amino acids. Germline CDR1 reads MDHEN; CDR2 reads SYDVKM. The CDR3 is CASLGVEQYF. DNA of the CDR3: TGTGCCAGCCTAGGGGTCGAGCAGTACTTC.

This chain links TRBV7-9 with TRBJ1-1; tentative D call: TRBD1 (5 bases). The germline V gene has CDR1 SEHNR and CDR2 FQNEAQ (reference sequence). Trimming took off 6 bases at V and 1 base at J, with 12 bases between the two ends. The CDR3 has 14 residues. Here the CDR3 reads CASSFQGQNTEAFF. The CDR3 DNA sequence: TGTGCCAGCAGTTTTCAGGGTCAGAACACTGAAGCTTTCTTT.

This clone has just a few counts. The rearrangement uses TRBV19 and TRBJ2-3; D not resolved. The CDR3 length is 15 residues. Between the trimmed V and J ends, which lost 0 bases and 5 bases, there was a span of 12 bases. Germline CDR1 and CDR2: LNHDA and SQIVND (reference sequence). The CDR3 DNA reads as TGTGCCAGTAGTATAGATCCCGTTAGAAGAGATACGCAGTATTTT. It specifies CASSIDPVRRDTQYF. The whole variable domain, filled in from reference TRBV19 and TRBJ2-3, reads DGGITQSPKYLFRKEGQNVTLSCEQNLNHDAMYWYRQDPGQGLRLIYYSQIVNDFQKGDIAEGYSVSREKKESFPLTVTSAQKNPTAFYLCASSIDPVRRDTQYFGPGTRLTVL.

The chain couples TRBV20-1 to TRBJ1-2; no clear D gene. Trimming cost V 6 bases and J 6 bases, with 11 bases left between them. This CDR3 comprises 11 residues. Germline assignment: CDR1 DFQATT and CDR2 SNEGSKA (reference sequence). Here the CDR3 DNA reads TGCAGTGCCAAGACCGCGGATGGCTACACCTTC. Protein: CSAKTADGYTF.

CDR3 sequence (DNA): TGTGCCAGTGGGTTTCAGGGAACCGGGGAGCTGTTTTTT. Its translation is CASGFQGTGELFF. The V gene is TRBV19, the J gene TRBJ2-2, with a tentative D call TRBD1 (5 bases). This CDR3 is built from 13 residues. Germline V gene data show CDR1 as LNHDA and CDR2 as SQIVND (reference sequence). The V gene lost 8 bases and the J gene lost 5 bases, with 12 bases spanning the gap.

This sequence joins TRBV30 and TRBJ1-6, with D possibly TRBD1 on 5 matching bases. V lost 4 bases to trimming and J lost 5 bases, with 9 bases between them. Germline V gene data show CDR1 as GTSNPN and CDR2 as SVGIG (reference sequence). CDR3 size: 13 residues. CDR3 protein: CAWMGGDNSPLHF. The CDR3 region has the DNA TGTGCCTGGATGGGGGGGGATAATTCACCCCTCCACTTT.

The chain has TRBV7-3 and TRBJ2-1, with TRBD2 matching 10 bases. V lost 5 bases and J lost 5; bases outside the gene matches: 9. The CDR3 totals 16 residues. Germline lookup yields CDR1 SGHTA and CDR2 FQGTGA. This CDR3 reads CASSPNLAGAHNEQFF. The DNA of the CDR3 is TGTGCCAGCAGCCCAAACCTAGCGGGGGCCCACAATGAGCAGTTCTTC.

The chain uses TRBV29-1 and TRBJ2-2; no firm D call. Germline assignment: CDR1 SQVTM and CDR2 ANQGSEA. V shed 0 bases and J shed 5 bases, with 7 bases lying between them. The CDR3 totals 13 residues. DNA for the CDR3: TGCAGCGTTGAAGATCGGAGAACCGGGGAGCTGTTTTTT. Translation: CSVEDRRTGELFF.

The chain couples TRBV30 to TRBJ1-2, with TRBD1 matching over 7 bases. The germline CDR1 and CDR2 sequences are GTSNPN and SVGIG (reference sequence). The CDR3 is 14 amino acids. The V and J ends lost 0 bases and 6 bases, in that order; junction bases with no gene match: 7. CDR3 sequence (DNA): TGTGCCTGGAGTGTACGACTCGGACAGGATGGCTACACCTTC. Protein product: CAWSVRLGQDGYTF.

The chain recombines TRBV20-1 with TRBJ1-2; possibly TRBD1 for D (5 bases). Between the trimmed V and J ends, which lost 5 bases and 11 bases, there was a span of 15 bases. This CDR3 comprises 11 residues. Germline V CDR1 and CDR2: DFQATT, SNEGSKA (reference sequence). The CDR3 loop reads CSAGSGGRYTF. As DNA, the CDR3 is TGCAGTGCTGGAAGTGGGGGGAGGTACACCTTC.

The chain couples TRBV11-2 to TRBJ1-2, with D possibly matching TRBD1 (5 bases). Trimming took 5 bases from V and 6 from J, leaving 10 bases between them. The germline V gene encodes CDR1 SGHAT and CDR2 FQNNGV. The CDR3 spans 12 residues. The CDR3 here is CASSRDRDGYTF. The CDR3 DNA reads TGTGCCAGCAGCCGGGACCGCGATGGCTACACCTTC.

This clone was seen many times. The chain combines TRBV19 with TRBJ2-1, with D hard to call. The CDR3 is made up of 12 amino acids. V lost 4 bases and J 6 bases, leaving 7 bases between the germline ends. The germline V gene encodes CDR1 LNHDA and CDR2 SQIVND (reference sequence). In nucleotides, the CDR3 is TGTGCCAGTAGTAGAGAGCTCAATGAGCAGTTCTTC. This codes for CASSRELNEQFF.

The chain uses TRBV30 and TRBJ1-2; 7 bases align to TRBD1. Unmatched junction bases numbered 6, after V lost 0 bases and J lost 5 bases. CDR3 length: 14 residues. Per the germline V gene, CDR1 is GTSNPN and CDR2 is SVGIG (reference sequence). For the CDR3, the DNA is TGTGCCTGGAGTGTAGCAGGGGGGCTTTATGGCTACACCTTC. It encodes CAWSVAGGLYGYTF.

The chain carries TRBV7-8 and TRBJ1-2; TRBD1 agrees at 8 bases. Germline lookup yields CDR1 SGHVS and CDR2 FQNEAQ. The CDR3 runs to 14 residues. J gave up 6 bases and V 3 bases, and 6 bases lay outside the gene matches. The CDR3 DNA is TGTGCCAGCAGCTTGGACAGGGCGAAGGATGGCTACACCTTC. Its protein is CASSLDRAKDGYTF.

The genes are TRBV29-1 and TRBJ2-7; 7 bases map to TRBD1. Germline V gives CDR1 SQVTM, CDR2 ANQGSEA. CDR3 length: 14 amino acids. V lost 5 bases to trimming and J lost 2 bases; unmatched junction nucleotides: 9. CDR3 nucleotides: TGCAGCGTTTGGGACAGAAATACACCCTACGAGCAGTACTTC. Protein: CSVWDRNTPYEQYF.

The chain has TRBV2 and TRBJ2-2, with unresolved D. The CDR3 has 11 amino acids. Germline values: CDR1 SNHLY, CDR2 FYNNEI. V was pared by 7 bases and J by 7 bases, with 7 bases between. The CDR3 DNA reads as TGTGCCAGCACTTGGGACGGGGAGCTGTTTTTT. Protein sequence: CASTWDGELFF.

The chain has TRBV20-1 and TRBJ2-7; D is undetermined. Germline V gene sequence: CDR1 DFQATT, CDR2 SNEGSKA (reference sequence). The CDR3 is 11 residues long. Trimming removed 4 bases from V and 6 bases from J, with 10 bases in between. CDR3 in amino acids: CSATLGIEQYF. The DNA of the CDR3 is TGCAGTGCTACCCTGGGGATCGAGCAGTACTTC.

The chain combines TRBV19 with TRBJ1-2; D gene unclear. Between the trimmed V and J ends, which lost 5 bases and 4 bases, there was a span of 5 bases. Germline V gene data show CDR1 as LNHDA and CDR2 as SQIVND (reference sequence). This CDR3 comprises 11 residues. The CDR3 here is CASSLAYGYTF. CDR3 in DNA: TGTGCCAGTAGTTTGGCCTATGGCTACACCTTC.

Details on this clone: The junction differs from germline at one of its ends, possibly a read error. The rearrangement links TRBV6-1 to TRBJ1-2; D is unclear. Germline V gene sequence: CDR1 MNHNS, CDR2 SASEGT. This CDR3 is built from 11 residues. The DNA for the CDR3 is TGCGCCTCGTGGGGAGGAGATGGCTACACCTTC. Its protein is CASWGGDGYTF.

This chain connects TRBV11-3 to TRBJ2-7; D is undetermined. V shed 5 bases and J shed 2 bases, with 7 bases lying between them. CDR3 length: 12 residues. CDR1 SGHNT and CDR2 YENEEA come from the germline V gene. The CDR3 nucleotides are TGTGCCAGCAGCCCCGACACCTACGAGCAGTACTTC. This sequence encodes CASSPDTYEQYF. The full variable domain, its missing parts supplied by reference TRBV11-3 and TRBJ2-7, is EAGVVQSPRYKIIEKKQPVAFWCNPISGHNTLYWYLQNLGQGPELLIRYENEEAVDDSQLPKDRFSAERLKGVDSTLKIQPAELGDSAVYLCASSPDTYEQYFGPGTRLTVT.